Following are 24 T cell receptor beta chains from one sample sequenced in a study of CD8+CD57+ T cells in acquired aplastic anemia. According to the study, genomic DNA was the template for TCR beta VDJ and CDR3 profiling. TCRdb passed the reads through MiXCR, listing each CDR3 protein once. The sample lists about 180,000 distinct CDR3 sequences; less than 55% were seen once. Sequencing was done on a sample of sorted CD4+, CD8+, or CD8+CD57+ T cells (not recorded which) from PBMCs. Receptor source: a human donor in good health.

There are many counts of this clonotype. The chain joins TRBV7-9 to TRBJ2-1, with TRBD2 as a possible D gene (6 bases). Trimming cost V 8 bases and J 7 bases, with 27 bases left between them. CDR3 size: 17 residues. CDR1 SEHNR and CDR2 FQNEAQ come from the germline V gene (reference sequence). CDR3 nucleotide sequence: TGTGCCAGCGGCGAGACTGGTCTAGCGCTTGGGATAAATGAGCAGTTCTTC. Translating it yields CASGETGLALGINEQFF.

This clonotype was detected ten times or more. The chain employs TRBV12-3 or TRBV12-4 and TRBJ2-7, with D maybe TRBD2 (5 bases). The CDR3 loop spans 12 amino acids. V was trimmed by 6 bases and J by 9 bases, leaving 15 bases between them. The CDR3 bases are TGTGCCAGCAGCCTAGTCGACCGGGGGCAGTACTTC. This sequence encodes CASSLVDRGQYF.

This clonotype was seen at least ten times. The DNA for the CDR3 is TGTGCCAGCAGCCTCCAATCACGGGACAGGGATAGCACAGATACGCAGTATTTT. Translation: CASSLQSRDRDSTDTQYF. J is TRBJ2-3 and V is TRBV7-2; 9 bases line up with TRBD1. CDR1 SGHTA and CDR2 FQGNSA come from the germline V gene. The length of the CDR3 is 18 residues. The J segment lost 0 bases and the V segment lost 5 bases, leaving 12 bases of the junction unmatched.

This CDR3 reads CASRFAPGELFF. For the CDR3, the DNA is TGTGCCAGCAGATTCGCCCCCGGGGAGCTGTTTTTT. J is TRBJ2-2 and V is TRBV27; D is unclear. The CDR3 loop spans 12 amino acids. V was clipped by 6 bases and J by 6 bases, with 8 bases between them. Germline CDR1 is MNHEY and CDR2 is SMNVEV (reference sequence).

This clonotype has a handful of counts. The DNA of the CDR3 is TGTGCCAGCAGTCCCCCCGACCGGTTCTCCTACGAGCAGTACTTC. It is translated as CASSPPDRFSYEQYF. The V gene is TRBV28, the J gene TRBJ2-7, with D unresolved. The CDR3 runs to 15 residues. Trimming removed 5 bases from V and 0 bases from J, with 14 bases in between. Germline CDR1 is MDHEN and CDR2 is SYDVKM.

The chain recombines TRBV20-1 with TRBJ2-7, with unresolved D. Germline V gene data show CDR1 as DFQATT and CDR2 as SNEGSKA (reference sequence). CDR3 length: 12 residues. Trimming took 0 bases from V and 2 from J, leaving 5 bases between them. Here the CDR3 DNA reads TGCAGTGCTAGAGACTACGCCTACGAGCAGTACTTC. Its translation is CSARDYAYEQYF.

The chain uses TRBV20-1 and TRBJ2-5; D is possibly TRBD2 (5 bases). The CDR3 sequence is 11 residues long. V gave up 6 bases and J gave up 5 bases, with 10 bases separating them. CDR1 and CDR2 from the germline V gene are DFQATT and SNEGSKA (reference sequence). This chain's CDR3 is CSASLGETQYF. The CDR3 region has the DNA TGCAGTGCCTCACTAGGGGAGACCCAGTACTTC.

At least ten counts were recorded for this clonotype. The rearrangement uses TRBV9 and TRBJ2-3; 11 bases match TRBD2. V trimming: 0 bases; J trimming: 0 bases; junction bases outside the gene matches: 3. CDR3 size: 17 residues. CDR1 is SGDLS and CDR2 is YYNGEE in the germline V gene. The CDR3 here is CASSVGRTSGSTDTQYF. Here the CDR3 DNA reads TGTGCCAGCAGCGTAGGTAGGACTAGCGGGAGCACAGATACGCAGTATTTT.

The rearrangement links TRBV9 to TRBJ1-2; D is undetermined. Per germline, CDR1 SGDLS and CDR2 YYNGEE. The CDR3 runs to 14 residues. Trimming cost V 0 bases and J 2 bases, with 8 bases left between them. The CDR3 DNA reads as TGTGCCAGCAGCGTAGTGGAGGCAAACTATGGCTACACCTTC. Amino acid sequence: CASSVVEANYGYTF.

This clonotype was found many times. One junction end does not reproduce the germline sequence, and a read error may be involved. The CDR3 coding sequence is TGTGCCACCAAACTAGAATCGTTGGCCCTGATCGTCTTC. This gives the protein CATKLESLALIVF. The V and J genes are TRBV10-3 and TRBJ2-7, with a possible D match to TRBD2 (5 bases). Germline CDR1 reads ENHRY; CDR2 reads SYGVKD. The CDR3 runs to 13 residues.

The J gene is TRBJ2-3, the V gene TRBV11-2; 7 bases match TRBD2. V trimming: 6 bases; J trimming: 1 base; junction bases outside the gene matches: 7. The CDR3 sequence is 15 residues long. Germline assignment: CDR1 SGHAT and CDR2 FQNNGV. In DNA, the CDR3 is TGTGCCAGCAGGGAAGCGGGGATCCGCACAGATACGCAGTATTTT. Its protein product is CASREAGIRTDTQYF.

This sequence joins TRBV25-1 and TRBJ2-7, with 7 bases aligning to TRBD1. CDR3 length: 13 residues. Trimming took 8 bases from V and 6 from J; bases not matched to a gene: 10. Germline V gene lookup returns CDR1 MGHDK and CDR2 SYGVNS. CDR3 region: CASSLNTGVEQYF. DNA for the CDR3: TGTGCCAGCTCACTAAATACAGGGGTCGAGCAGTACTTC.

V usage is TRBV19 and J usage is TRBJ1-2, with D possibly TRBD1 on 6 matching bases. The CDR3 covers 13 residues. In germline, CDR1 is LNHDA, CDR2 SQIVND (reference sequence). Trimming cost V 7 bases and J 2 bases, with 11 bases left between them. The CDR3 loop reads CASNTGTNYGYTF. In DNA form, the CDR3 reads TGTGCCAGTAATACAGGGACGAACTATGGCTACACCTTC.

This clonotype was found many times. The J gene is TRBJ2-1, the V gene TRBV7-2; D may match TRBD1 or TRBD2 (5 bases each). V was trimmed by 0 bases and J by 4 bases, leaving 16 bases between them. The V gene's germline CDR1 is SGHTA and CDR2 FQGNSA. The CDR3 covers 17 residues. CDR3 loop: CASSLALGEPGYNEQFF. Written as DNA, the CDR3 is TGTGCCAGCAGCTTAGCGCTGGGGGAGCCAGGGTACAATGAGCAGTTCTTC.

In this sample, this clonotype turned up once. Germline and junction disagree at one end, which may indicate a read error. The rearrangement links TRBV5-6 to TRBJ2-7; 10 nucleotides align to TRBD1. CDR1 and CDR2 (germline): SGHDT, YYEEEE. CDR3 size: 16 residues. CDR3 residues: CASRSSLWTGGFERYF. CDR3 in DNA: TGTGCCAGCAGGTCCTCTTTGTGGACAGGGGGGTTCGAGCGGTACTTC.

On this clonotype itself: A read error may explain this, as a much larger clone is one base away. V gene TRBV11-1 combines with J gene TRBJ2-1, with 7 bases identical to TRBD2. The CDR3 spans 15 residues. Germline assignment: CDR1 SGHAT and CDR2 FQDESV (reference sequence). Here the CDR3 DNA reads TGTGCCGGCAGCTTAGAAGCGGGGATCTACAATGAGCAGTTCTTC. Translation: CAGSLEAGIYNEQFF.

The V and J genes are TRBV10-3 and TRBJ2-1; D gene unclear. Trimming cost V 7 bases and J 7 bases, with 17 bases left between them. The CDR3 is made up of 14 amino acids. The germline CDR1 and CDR2 sequences are ENHRY and SYGVKD. The CDR3: CAIKIGPTGNEQFF. DNA of the CDR3: TGTGCCATCAAAATTGGCCCAACTGGTAATGAGCAGTTCTTC.

Ten or more counts support this clonotype. The chain employs TRBV24-1 and TRBJ2-5; TRBD2 agrees at 10 bases. Germline V gene data show CDR1 as KGHDR and CDR2 as SFDVKD. After removal of 6 bases from V and 5 bases from J, the junction contained 8 bases not matched to a gene. The CDR3 length is 15 residues. The CDR3 coding sequence is TGTGCCACCAGTTCTCGACTAGCGGGTTTTGAGACCCAGTACTTC. Protein sequence: CATSSRLAGFETQYF.

The rearrangement uses TRBV20-1 and TRBJ2-7, with D unclear. Trimming cost V 3 bases and J 0 bases, with 9 bases left between them. The CDR3 extends over 13 amino acids. Germline CDR1 DFQATT, CDR2 SNEGSKA (reference sequence). CDR3: CSASLEASYEQYF. In nucleotides, the CDR3 is TGCAGTGCTAGTTTAGAGGCCTCCTACGAGCAGTACTTC.

This clonotype occurred many times. The chain joins TRBV20-1 to TRBJ2-1; the D gene is possibly TRBD1 (6 bases). Germline V gene data show CDR1 as DFQATT and CDR2 as SNEGSKA (reference sequence). With 6 bases removed from V and 12 bases from J, the gap between germline ends came to 15 bases. The length of the CDR3 is 11 residues. This CDR3 reads CSATPQGTQFF. CDR3 DNA sequence: TGCAGTGCGACGCCACAGGGTACGCAGTTCTTC.

This clonotype occurred a few times. The chain carries TRBV19 and TRBJ1-5; the D is unclear. V was cut by 1 base and J by 6 bases, with 7 bases left in between. The CDR3 is made up of 13 amino acids. Germline V gives CDR1 LNHDA, CDR2 SQIVND (reference sequence). CDR3 DNA sequence: TGTGCCAGTAGTATAGCTCCGGCTCAGCCCCAGCATTTT. Translating gives CASSIAPAQPQHF. Complete variable domain (other parts from reference TRBV19 and TRBJ1-5): DGGITQSPKYLFRKEGQNVTLSCEQNLNHDAMYWYRQDPGQGLRLIYYSQIVNDFQKGDIAEGYSVSREKKESFPLTVTSAQKNPTAFYLCASSIAPAQPQHFGDGTRLSIL.

This chain connects TRBV6-5 to TRBJ1-1; 7 nucleotides align to TRBD1. With V trimmed by 0 bases and J by 11 bases, 9 bases remained unmatched. This CDR3 comprises 14 residues. Germline assignment: CDR1 MNHEY and CDR2 SVGAGI. The CDR3 loop reads CASSYSVDRAPAFF. DNA for the CDR3: TGTGCCAGCAGTTACTCGGTTGACAGGGCGCCGGCTTTCTTT.

This clonotype was counted at least ten times. CDR3 in amino acids: CASSYRESQPQHF. CDR3 nucleotide sequence: TGTGCCAGCAGTTACAGGGAAAGTCAGCCCCAGCATTTT. The chain combines TRBV6-5 with TRBJ1-5; D is undetermined. The CDR3 is 13 amino acids. Germline assignment: CDR1 MNHEY and CDR2 SVGAGI. V dropped 2 bases and J dropped 6 bases, with 8 bases sitting between them.

This clonotype occurred a few times. The V call is TRBV15, the J call TRBJ2-7, with TRBD2 matching 7 bases. Trimming at V came to 0 bases and at J to 3 bases, leaving 2 bases not matched to a gene. CDR1 and CDR2 (germline): LNHNV, YYDKDF (reference sequence). CDR3 size: 14 residues. CDR3 DNA sequence: TGTGCCACCAGCAGAGAAGGACTAGTCTACGAGCAGTACTTC. Protein sequence: CATSREGLVYEQYF.